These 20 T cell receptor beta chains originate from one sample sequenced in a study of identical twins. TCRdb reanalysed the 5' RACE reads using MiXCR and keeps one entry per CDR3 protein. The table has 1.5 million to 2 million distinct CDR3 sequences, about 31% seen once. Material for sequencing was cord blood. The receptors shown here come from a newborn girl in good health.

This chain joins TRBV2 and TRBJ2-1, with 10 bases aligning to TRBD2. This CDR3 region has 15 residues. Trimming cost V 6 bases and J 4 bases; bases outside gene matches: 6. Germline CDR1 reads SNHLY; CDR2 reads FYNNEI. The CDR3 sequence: CASRDTSGAYNEQFF. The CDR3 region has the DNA TGTGCCAGCAGGGACACTAGCGGGGCGTACAATGAGCAGTTCTTC. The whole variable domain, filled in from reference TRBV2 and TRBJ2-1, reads EPEVTQTPSHQVTQMGQEVILRCVPISNHLYFYWYRQILGQKVEFLVSFYNNEISEKSEIFDDQFSVERPDGSNFTLKIRSTKLEDSAMYFCASRDTSGAYNEQFFGPGTRLTVL.

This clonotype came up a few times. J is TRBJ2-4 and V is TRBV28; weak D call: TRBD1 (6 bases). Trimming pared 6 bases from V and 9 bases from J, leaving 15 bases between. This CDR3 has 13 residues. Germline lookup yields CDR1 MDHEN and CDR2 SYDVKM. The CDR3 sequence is CASSLQGIGIQYF. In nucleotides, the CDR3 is TGTGCCAGCAGCCTACAGGGTATTGGCATTCAGTACTTC. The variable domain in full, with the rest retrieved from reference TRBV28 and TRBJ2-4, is DVKVTQSSRYLVKRTGEKVFLECVQDMDHENMFWYRQDPGLGLRLIYFSYDVKMKEKGDIPEGYSVSREKKERFSLILESASTNQTSMYLCASSLQGIGIQYFGAGTRLSVL.

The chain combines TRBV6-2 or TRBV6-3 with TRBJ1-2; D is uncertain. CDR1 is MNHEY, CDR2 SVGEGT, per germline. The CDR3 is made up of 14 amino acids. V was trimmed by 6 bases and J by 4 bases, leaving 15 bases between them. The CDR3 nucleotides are TGTGCCAGCAGAAAACGCCAGAGGGCCTATGGCTACACCTTC. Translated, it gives CASRKRQRAYGYTF.

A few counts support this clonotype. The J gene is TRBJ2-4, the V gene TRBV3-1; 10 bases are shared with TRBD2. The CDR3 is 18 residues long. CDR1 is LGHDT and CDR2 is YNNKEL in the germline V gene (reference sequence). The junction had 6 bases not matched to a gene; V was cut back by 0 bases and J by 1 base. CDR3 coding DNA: TGTGCCAGCAGCCAAGACCCTAGCGGGAGTACGGCCAAAAACATTCAGTACTTC. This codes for CASSQDPSGSTAKNIQYF.

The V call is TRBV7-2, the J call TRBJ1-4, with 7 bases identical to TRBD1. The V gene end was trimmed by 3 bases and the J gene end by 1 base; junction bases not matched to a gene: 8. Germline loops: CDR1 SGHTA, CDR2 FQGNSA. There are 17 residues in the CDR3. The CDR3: CASSFPGGAETNEKLFF. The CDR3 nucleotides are TGTGCCAGCAGCTTCCCAGGGGGAGCGGAAACTAATGAAAAACTGTTTTTT.

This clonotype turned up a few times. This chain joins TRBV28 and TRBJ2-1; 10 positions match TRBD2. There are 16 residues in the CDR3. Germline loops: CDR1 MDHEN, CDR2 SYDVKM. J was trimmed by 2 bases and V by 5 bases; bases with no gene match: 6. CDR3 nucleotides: TGTGCCAGCAGTCCTTGGACTAGCGGACCCTACAATGAGCAGTTCTTC. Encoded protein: CASSPWTSGPYNEQFF.

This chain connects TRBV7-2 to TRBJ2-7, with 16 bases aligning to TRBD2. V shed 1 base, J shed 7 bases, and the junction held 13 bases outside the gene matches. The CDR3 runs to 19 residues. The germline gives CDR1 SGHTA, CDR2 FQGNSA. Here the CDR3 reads CASSLVGTSGRAVYNEQYF. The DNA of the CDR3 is TGTGCCAGCAGCTTAGTCGGGACTAGCGGGAGGGCCGTCTACAATGAGCAGTACTTC.

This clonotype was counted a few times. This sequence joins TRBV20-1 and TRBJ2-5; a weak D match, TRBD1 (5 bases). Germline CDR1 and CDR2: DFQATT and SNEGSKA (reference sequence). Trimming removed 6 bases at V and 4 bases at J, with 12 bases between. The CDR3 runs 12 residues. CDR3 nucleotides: TGCAGTGCCGCCCAACAGGCAGAGACCCAGTACTTC. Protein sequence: CSAAQQAETQYF.

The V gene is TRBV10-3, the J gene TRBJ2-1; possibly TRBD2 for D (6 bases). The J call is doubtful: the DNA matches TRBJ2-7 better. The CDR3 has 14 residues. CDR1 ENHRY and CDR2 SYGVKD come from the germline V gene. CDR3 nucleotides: TGTGCCATCAGTGCGGGAGTGGACTACAATGAGCAGTACTTC. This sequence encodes CAISAGVDYNEQYF.

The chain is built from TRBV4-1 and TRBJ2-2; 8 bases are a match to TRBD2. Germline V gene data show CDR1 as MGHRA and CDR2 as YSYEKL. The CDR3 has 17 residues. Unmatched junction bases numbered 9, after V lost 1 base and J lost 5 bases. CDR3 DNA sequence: TGCGCCAGCAGCCAAGTAATTAGCGGGGCTAGGACCGGGGAGCTGTTTTTT. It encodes CASSQVISGARTGELFF.

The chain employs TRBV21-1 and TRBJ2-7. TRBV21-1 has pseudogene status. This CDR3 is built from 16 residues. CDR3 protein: CASSKSPTTSSYEQYF. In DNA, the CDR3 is TGTGCCAGCAGCAAAAGCCCAACAACAAGCTCCTACGAGCAGTACTTC.

The CDR3 loop is CAISESTHQETQYF. As DNA, the CDR3 is TGTGCCATCAGTGAGTCAACACACCAAGAGACCCAGTACTTC. The chain couples TRBV10-3 to TRBJ2-5; unclear D gene. V shed 0 bases and J shed 0 bases, with 5 bases lying between them. CDR1 is ENHRY and CDR2 is SYGVKD in the germline V gene. The CDR3 consists of 14 residues.

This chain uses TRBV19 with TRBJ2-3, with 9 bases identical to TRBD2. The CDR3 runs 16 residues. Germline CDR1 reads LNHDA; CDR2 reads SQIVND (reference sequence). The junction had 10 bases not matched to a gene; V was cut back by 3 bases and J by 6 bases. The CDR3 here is CASSIRGGGRSDTQYF. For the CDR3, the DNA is TGTGCCAGTAGTATTCGCGGGGGGGGCCGCTCGGATACGCAGTATTTT.

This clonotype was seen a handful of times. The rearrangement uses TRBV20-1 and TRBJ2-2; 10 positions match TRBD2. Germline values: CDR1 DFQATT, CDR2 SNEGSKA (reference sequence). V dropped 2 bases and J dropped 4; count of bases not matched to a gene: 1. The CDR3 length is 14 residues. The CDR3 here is CSARLAGGTGELFF. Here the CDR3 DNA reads TGCAGTGCTAGATTAGCGGGAGGCACCGGGGAGCTGTTTTTT.

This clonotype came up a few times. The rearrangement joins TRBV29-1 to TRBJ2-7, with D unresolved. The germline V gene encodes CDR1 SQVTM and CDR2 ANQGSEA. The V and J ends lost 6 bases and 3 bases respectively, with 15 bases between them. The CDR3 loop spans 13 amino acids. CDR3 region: CSVGLHRSYEQYF. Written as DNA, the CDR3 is TGCAGCGTAGGCCTTCACAGAAGCTACGAGCAGTACTTC.

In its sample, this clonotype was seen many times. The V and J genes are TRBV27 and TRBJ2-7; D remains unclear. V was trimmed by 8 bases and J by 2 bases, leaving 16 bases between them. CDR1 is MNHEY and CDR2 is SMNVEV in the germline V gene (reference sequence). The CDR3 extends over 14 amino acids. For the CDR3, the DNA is TGTGCCAGCTCTAGTCTAACGGTCGCCTACGAGCAGTACTTC. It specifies CASSSLTVAYEQYF.

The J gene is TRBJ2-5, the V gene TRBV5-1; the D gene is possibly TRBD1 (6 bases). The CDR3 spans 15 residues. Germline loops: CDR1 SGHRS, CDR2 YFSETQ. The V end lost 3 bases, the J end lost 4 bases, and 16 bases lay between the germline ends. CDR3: CASSSRPRTAETQYF. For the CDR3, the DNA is TGCGCCAGCAGCTCAAGACCACGGACAGCAGAGACCCAGTACTTC.

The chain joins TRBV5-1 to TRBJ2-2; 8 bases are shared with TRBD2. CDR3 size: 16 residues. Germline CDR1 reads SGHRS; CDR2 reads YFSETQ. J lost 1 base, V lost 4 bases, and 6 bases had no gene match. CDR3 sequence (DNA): TGCGCCAGCAGCCTCCAGAGCGGGGGGAACACCGGGGAGCTGTTTTTT. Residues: CASSLQSGGNTGELFF.

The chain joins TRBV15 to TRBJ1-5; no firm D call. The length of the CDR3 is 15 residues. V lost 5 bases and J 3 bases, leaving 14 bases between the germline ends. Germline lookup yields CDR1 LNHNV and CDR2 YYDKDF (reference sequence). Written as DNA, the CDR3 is TGTGCCACCAGCGGTCTTGGGCAGCACAATCAGCCCCAGCATTTT. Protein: CATSGLGQHNQPQHF.

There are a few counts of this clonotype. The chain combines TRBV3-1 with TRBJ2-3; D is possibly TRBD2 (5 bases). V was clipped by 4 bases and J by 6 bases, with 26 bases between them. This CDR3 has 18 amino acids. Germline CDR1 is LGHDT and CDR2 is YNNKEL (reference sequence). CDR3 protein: CASSLHSTSLDRSDTQYF. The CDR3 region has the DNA TGTGCCAGCAGCCTGCACTCTACTAGTTTGGATAGGTCGGATACGCAGTATTTT.